This T cell receptor (beta chain) was documented in a study of spatial heterogeneity in lung cancer. The overall study: Where they were available, follow-up PBMC samples were sequenced, at a median of around 26 months after resection.

TCRdb processed the 5' RACE reads anew with MiXCR; each CDR3 protein has one entry. The table shows about 120,000 distinct CDR3 sequences, with approximately 11% occurring only once. V was shortened by 0 bases and J by 6 bases, with 15 bases between the two germline ends. The CDR3 is made up of 16 amino acids. Germline V gene data show CDR1 as MNHEY and CDR2 as SVGEGT. Time point indicated: blood at routine non-recurrence follow-up after resection. The clonotype originates from a female donor with early-stage non-small cell lung cancer. The V and J genes are TRBV6-2 or TRBV6-3 and TRBJ2-1; a weak D match, TRBD1 (6 bases). The sample was PBMCs, taken at follow-up. CDR3 in DNA: TGTGCCAGCAGTTACTCAATGACAGGACCCGTCAATGAGCAGTTCTTC. It yields the protein CASSYSMTGPVNEQFF.